This T cell receptor beta chain was obtained from a study of T cell changes during pregnancy in multiple sclerosis. Profiling relied on immunoSEQ multiplex PCR, and the TCRdb table lists in-frame clones only, not all of them. The data contain tens of thousands of clones, 85% to 95% of them singletons. The CDR3 is 17 residues long. V lost 0 bases, J lost 1 base, and 5 bases stayed unmatched. In germline, CDR1 is SGHTS, CDR2 YDEGEE. The V gene is TRBV5-8, the J gene TRBJ1-1, with TRBD1 matching 11 bases. This sequence originates from a female donor with multiple sclerosis, enrolled in a pregnancy study. Sequencing was performed on CD4+ T cells from peripheral blood mononuclear cells, taken before pregnancy. The CDR3: CASSLVDRGRPNTEAFF. The CDR3 nucleotides are TGTGCCAGCAGCTTGGTGGACAGGGGGCGTCCGAACACTGAAGCTTTCTTT.